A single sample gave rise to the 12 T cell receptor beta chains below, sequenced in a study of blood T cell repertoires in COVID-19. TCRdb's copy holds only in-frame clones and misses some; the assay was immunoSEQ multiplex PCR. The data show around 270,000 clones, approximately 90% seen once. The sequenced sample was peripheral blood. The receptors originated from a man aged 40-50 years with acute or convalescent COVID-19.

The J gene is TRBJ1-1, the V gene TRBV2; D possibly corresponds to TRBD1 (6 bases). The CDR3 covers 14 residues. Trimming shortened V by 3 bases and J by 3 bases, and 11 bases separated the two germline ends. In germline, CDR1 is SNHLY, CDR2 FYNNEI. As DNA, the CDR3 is TGTGCCAGCAGTGATGCCAAGGGGGACACTGAAGCTTTCTTT. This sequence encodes CASSDAKGDTEAFF.

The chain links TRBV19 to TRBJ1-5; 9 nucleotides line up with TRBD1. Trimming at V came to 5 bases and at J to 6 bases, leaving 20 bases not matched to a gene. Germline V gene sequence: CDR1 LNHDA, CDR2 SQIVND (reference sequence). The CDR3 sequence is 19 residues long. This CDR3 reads CASSLRTGGVPFGGQPQHF. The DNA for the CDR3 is TGTGCCAGTAGTCTGAGAACAGGGGGCGTACCCTTCGGTGGTCAGCCCCAGCATTTT.

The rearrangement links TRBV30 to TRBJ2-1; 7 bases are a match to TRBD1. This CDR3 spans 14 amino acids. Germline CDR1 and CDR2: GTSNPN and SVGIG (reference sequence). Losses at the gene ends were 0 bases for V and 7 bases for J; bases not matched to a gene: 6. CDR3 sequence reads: CAWSVWTGVNEQFF. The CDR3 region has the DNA TGTGCCTGGAGTGTCTGGACAGGAGTTAATGAGCAGTTCTTC.

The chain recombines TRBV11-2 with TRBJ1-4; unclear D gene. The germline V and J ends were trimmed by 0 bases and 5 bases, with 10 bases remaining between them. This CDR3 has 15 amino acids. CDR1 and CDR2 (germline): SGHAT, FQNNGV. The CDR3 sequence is CASSLDVARNEKLFF. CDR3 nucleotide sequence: TGTGCCAGCAGCTTAGATGTTGCCAGGAATGAAAAACTGTTTTTT.

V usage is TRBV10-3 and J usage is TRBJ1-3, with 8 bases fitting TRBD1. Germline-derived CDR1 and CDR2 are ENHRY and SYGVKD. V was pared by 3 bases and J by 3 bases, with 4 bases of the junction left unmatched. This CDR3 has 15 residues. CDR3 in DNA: TGTGCCATCAGTGATCTTGGACAGGGTGGAAACACCATATATTTT. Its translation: CAISDLGQGGNTIYF.

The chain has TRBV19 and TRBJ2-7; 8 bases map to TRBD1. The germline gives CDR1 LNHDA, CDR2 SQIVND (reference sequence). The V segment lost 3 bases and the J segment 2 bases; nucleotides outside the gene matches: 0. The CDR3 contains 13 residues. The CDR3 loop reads CASSMTGAYEQYF. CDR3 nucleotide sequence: TGTGCCAGTAGTATGACAGGGGCCTACGAGCAGTACTTC.

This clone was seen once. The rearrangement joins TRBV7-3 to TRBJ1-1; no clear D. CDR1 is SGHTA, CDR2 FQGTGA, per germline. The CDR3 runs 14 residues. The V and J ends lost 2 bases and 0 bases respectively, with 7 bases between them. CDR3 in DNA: TGTGCCAGCAGCTTAGGAGTCATGAACACTGAAGCTTTCTTT. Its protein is CASSLGVMNTEAFF.

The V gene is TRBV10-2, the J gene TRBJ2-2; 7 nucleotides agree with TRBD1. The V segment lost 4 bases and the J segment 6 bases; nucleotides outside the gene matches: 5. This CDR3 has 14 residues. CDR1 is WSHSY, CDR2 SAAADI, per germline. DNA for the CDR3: TGCGCCAGCAGTGCGCTTGACAGGGCCGGGGAGCTGTTTTTT. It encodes CASSALDRAGELFF.

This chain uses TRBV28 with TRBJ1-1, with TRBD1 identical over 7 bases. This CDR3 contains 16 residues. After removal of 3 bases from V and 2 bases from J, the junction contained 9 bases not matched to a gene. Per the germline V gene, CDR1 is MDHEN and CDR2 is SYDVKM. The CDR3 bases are TGTGCCAGCAGTTTCGTGAGCGCAGGGGGTAACACTGAAGCTTTCTTT. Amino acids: CASSFVSAGGNTEAFF.

CDR3 DNA sequence: TGTGCCAGCAGTTACTCACGGGATGGCTATGGCTACACCTTC. Its protein is CASSYSRDGYGYTF. This chain links TRBV6-5 with TRBJ1-2; D is unclear. V was shortened by 0 bases and J by 4 bases, with 9 bases between the two germline ends. This CDR3 is built from 14 residues. CDR1 and CDR2 (germline): MNHEY, SVGAGI.

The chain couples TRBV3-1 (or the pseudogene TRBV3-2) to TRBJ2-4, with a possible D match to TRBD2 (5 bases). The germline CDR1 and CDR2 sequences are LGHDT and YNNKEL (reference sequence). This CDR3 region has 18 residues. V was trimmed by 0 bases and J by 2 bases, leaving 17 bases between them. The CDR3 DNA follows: TGTGCCAGCAGCCAAGACACCCTCCCGGGGTCTCCCAAAAACATTCAGTACTTC. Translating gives CASSQDTLPGSPKNIQYF.

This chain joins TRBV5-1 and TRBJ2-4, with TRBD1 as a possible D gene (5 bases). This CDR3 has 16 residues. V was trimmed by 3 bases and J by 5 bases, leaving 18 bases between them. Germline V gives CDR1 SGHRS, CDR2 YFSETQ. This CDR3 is CASSSPPGKSENIQYF. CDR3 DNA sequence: TGCGCCAGCAGCTCTCCCCCAGGGAAGTCGGAAAACATTCAGTACTTC.